These 3 T cell receptor beta chains were sequenced from one sample in a study of beta chain features in type 1 diabetes. The whole isolated RNA underwent reverse transcription, so sequencing captured expressed TCRB transcripts. Some clones are missing from TCRdb's copy, which holds only in-frame ones; the method was immunoSEQ multiplex PCR. Seen here are about 320,000 clones, 13% to 15% observed once, and the top ten hold over 5%. Material: central memory CD4+ T cells from blood. All receptors derive from a man under 40 in good health.

This chain connects TRBV6-6 to TRBJ2-2; D may correspond to TRBD1 or TRBD2 (5 bases each). In germline, CDR1 is MNHNY, CDR2 SVGAGI (reference sequence). There are 14 residues in the CDR3. V gave up 6 bases and J gave up 1 base, with 9 bases separating them. The CDR3, as DNA: TGTGCCAGCAGACTAGGACAGAACACCGGGGAGCTGTTTTTT. Its translation: CASRLGQNTGELFF.

This clone has more than one count but fewer than ten. The rearrangement joins TRBV28 to TRBJ1-3; D is unclear. This CDR3 comprises 14 residues. Germline CDR1 is MDHEN and CDR2 is SYDVKM. V was trimmed by 6 bases and J by 4 bases, leaving 13 bases between them. The CDR3 coding sequence is TGTGCCAGCAGAACTAGGGCTCGAGGAAACACCATATATTTT. Protein sequence: CASRTRARGNTIYF.

The genes are TRBV5-1 and TRBJ2-1; 9 positions match TRBD1. The CDR3 runs to 16 residues. Germline values: CDR1 SGHRS, CDR2 YFSETQ. With 4 bases clipped from V and 3 bases from J, the junction kept 8 bases outside the gene matches. In DNA, the CDR3 is TGCGCCAGCAGCCCCCGGACAGGGGAGGACTACAATGAGCAGTTCTTC. Translating gives CASSPRTGEDYNEQFF.